The present T cell receptor (beta chain) was sequenced within a study of molecular identifiers for immune sequencing clone quantification. In this sample, this clonotype turned up many times. Its antigen is not identified. General observations from the study: Identical TCR molecules can share a barcode, and this sharing could underestimate highly expanded clone sizes.

It was from roughly 21,000 to 960,000 sorted cells, with 10%, 30% or 50% RNA, that naive CD8 libraries came. Using its own MiXCR run on the PCR reads, TCRdb lists one record per CDR3 protein. The repertoire holds some 96,000 distinct CDR3 sequences, with approximately 25% as singletons. Germline CDR1 reads LNHDA; CDR2 reads SQIVND (reference sequence). Trimming left V 3 bases short and J 0 bases short, with 11 bases between. The CDR3 spans 15 residues. This rearrangement joins TRBV19 to TRBJ1-1; D is unresolved. The receptor was derived from a human donor in good health. Some libraries in this study had Jurkat cell RNA spiked in. Sequenced material: naive CD8+ T cells from blood, with Jurkat cell RNA spiked in. The subset was: FACS-sorted CD8+CD4-CCR7+CD45RA+ naive T cells. CDR3 amino acids: CASSIMDPMNTEAFF. The CDR3 DNA reads as TGTGCCAGTAGTATCATGGACCCTATGAACACTGAAGCTTTCTTT.